This passage covers 11 T cell receptor beta chains from one sample sequenced in a study of technical replicates of blood from a few donors. Measured with immunoSEQ multiplex PCR; TCRdb has only the in-frame clones, and not every one. Here the sample spans tens of thousands of clones, under 99% being singletons. Sequencing was carried out using T cells isolated from PBMCs. The origin of the receptors is a human donor in good health.

The CDR3 here is CASSLEGLAGGLNEQYF. Written as DNA, the CDR3 is TGTGCCAGCAGTTTAGAGGGACTAGCGGGAGGTTTAAACGAGCAGTACTTC. The chain is built from TRBV27 and TRBJ2-7, with 15 bases aligning to TRBD2. V was clipped by 2 bases and J by 5 bases; unmatched bases: 7. Germline lookup yields CDR1 MNHEY and CDR2 SMNVEV (reference sequence). This CDR3 is built from 17 residues.

This clone was counted once. The chain is built from TRBV19 and TRBJ2-7; 8 nucleotides agree with TRBD1. Trimming at V came to 7 bases and at J to 2 bases, leaving 10 bases not matched to a gene. This CDR3 has 15 amino acids. Germline V CDR1 and CDR2: LNHDA, SQIVND (reference sequence). The chain's CDR3 is CASTWGTGGAYEQYF. CDR3 DNA sequence: TGTGCCAGTACTTGGGGAACAGGGGGAGCCTACGAGCAGTACTTC.

The chain carries TRBV11-2 and TRBJ2-1, with D perhaps TRBD2 (6 bases). Trimming took off 1 base at V and 5 bases at J, with 9 bases between the two ends. This CDR3 has 14 residues. Germline V gene data show CDR1 as SGHAT and CDR2 as FQNNGV. Here the CDR3 DNA reads TGTGCCAGCAGCTTAGCGCGGGAAAACAATGAGCAGTTCTTC. Protein product: CASSLARENNEQFF.

This clone has only one observation. V usage is TRBV9 and J usage is TRBJ2-3, with 7 positions matching TRBD2. CDR1 and CDR2 from the germline V gene are SGDLS and YYNGEE. J gave up 0 bases and V 0 bases, and 10 bases lay outside the gene matches. This CDR3 comprises 18 residues. CDR3 protein: CASSVVAGVGSSTDTQYF. The DNA for the CDR3 is TGTGCCAGCAGCGTAGTTGCGGGAGTGGGTTCTAGCACAGATACGCAGTATTTT.

The rearrangement joins TRBV28 to TRBJ2-7; 12 bases map to TRBD1. The ends lost 6 bases at V and 3 bases at J; junction bases unmatched: 12. In germline, CDR1 is MDHEN, CDR2 SYDVKM. The CDR3 loop spans 17 amino acids. CDR3 region: CASRDPGQGAANYEQYF. The CDR3 DNA reads as TGTGCCAGCAGGGATCCGGGACAGGGGGCGGCCAACTACGAGCAGTACTTC.

The chain is built from TRBV28 and TRBJ1-2, with TRBD1 matching 7 bases. The CDR3 length is 14 residues. The junction had 10 bases not matched to a gene; V was cut back by 7 bases and J by 5 bases. Germline-derived CDR1 and CDR2 are MDHEN and SYDVKM. The CDR3 here is CASISNRGSYGYTF. The CDR3 DNA sequence: TGTGCCAGCATCTCGAACAGGGGATCATATGGCTACACCTTC.

This clone was recorded once. V and J are TRBV5-1 and TRBJ1-2, with 7 bases identical to TRBD1. Looked up from germline, CDR1 is SGHRS and CDR2 is YFSETQ. Trimming at V came to 0 bases and at J to 2 bases, leaving 4 bases not matched to a gene. This CDR3 comprises 15 residues. The CDR3 loop is CASSLEQGRNYGYTF. The CDR3 DNA is TGCGCCAGCAGCTTGGAACAGGGGCGAAACTATGGCTACACCTTC. Looking up the rest from reference TRBV5-1 and TRBJ1-2 gives the full variable domain: KAGVTQTPRYLIKTRGQQVTLSCSPISGHRSVSWYQQTPGQGLQFLFEYFSETQRNKGNFPGRFSGRQFSNSRSEMNVSTLELGDSALYLCASSLEQGRNYGYTFGSGTRLTVV.

This rearrangement joins TRBV18 to TRBJ2-7, with 9 bases aligning to TRBD2. CDR1 is KGHSH and CDR2 is LQKENI in the germline V gene. The CDR3 contains 13 residues. The J segment lost 2 bases and the V segment lost 6 bases, leaving 2 bases of the junction unmatched. CDR3 region: CASSVAGAYEQYF. For the CDR3, the DNA is TGTGCCAGCTCCGTAGCGGGGGCCTACGAGCAGTACTTC.

V gene TRBV19 combines with J gene TRBJ2-1; TRBD2 might be the D (5 bases). The germline CDR1 and CDR2 sequences are LNHDA and SQIVND (reference sequence). The germline V and J ends were trimmed by 1 base and 0 bases, with 10 bases remaining between them. The CDR3 sequence is 16 residues long. The CDR3 is CASSIGASPSYNEQFF. The DNA for the CDR3 is TGTGCCAGTAGTATAGGAGCTAGCCCCTCCTACAATGAGCAGTTCTTC.

This clone occurred once. The chain combines TRBV7-3 with TRBJ2-3, with D tentatively TRBD1 (5 bases). V dropped 4 bases and J dropped 0 bases, with 14 bases sitting between them. The CDR3 loop spans 16 amino acids. CDR1 is SGHTA and CDR2 is FQGTGA in the germline V gene. This CDR3 is CASSSQGGYSTDTQYF. For the CDR3, the DNA is TGTGCCAGCAGCTCCCAGGGTGGCTATAGCACAGATACGCAGTATTTT. The entire variable domain, with the rest obtained from reference TRBV7-3 and TRBJ2-3, is as follows: GAGVSQTPSNKVTEKGKYVELRCDPISGHTALYWYRQSLGQGPEFLIYFQGTGAADDSGLPNDRFFAVRPEGSVSTLKIQRTERGDSAVYLCASSSQGGYSTDTQYFGPGTRLTVL.

The rearrangement uses TRBV2 and TRBJ1-2, with 7 bases lining up with TRBD1. Losses at the gene ends were 8 bases for V and 8 bases for J; bases not matched to a gene: 11. The CDR3 extends over 13 amino acids. Germline V lookup: CDR1 SNHLY, CDR2 FYNNEI. The CDR3 nucleotides are TGTGCCAGCTTTCTTAACAGGGGAGACGGCTACACCTTC. Protein: CASFLNRGDGYTF.